The clone carrying this T cell receptor (beta chain) appeared many times. Its matching antigen is unknown. Amplification of TRBV12-4/TRBJ1-2 clonotypes used adaptor-ligated barcode primers. TCRdb ran MiXCR on the multiplex PCR reads and lists one entry per CDR3 protein. This table holds about 1,000 distinct CDR3 sequences, approximately 5.2% found once. CDR3 length equals 14 residues. V lost 6 bases, J lost 4 bases, and 15 bases lay in between. CD25-based Treg depletion was applied to purified naive CD4+ T cells. Study observations and caveats: Tumor-infiltrating Treg TCR alpha and beta sequences overlapped most with tumor naive CD4+ T cells, then blood naive. Tumor memory CD4+ T cell TCR gene usage was found to cluster with blood and lymph node memory CD4+ cells and with lymph node naive CD4+ cells.

This receptor was taken from a female donor with breast cancer. The sequencing input was tumor-infiltrating naive CD4+ T cells sorted from the breast tumor. Indicated subset: naive CD4+ T cells, CD4+CD45RA+CD25-. The chain combines TRBV12-3 or TRBV12-4 with TRBJ1-2; D ambiguous. The CDR3: CASSPTAPSYGYTF. CDR3 DNA sequence: TGTGCCAGCAGCCCAACAGCCCCAAGCTATGGCTACACCTTC.